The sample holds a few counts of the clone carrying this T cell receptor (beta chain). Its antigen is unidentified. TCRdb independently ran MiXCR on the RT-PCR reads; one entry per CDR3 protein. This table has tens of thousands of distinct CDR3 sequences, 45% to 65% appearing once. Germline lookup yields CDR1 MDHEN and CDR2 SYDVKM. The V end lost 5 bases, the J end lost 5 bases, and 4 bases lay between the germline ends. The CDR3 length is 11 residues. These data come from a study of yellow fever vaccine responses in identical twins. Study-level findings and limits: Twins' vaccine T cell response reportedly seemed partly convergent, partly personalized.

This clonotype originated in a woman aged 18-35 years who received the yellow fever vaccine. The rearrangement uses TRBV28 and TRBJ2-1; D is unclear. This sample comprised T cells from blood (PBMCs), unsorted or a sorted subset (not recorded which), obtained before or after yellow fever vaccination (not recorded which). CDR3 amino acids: CASSMNNEQFF. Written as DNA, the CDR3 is TGTGCCAGCAGTATGAACAATGAGCAGTTCTTC.